The T cell receptor beta chain described here comes from a study of T cell responses to AZD1222 COVID-19 vaccine. Study results and caveats: The repertoires were collected only after the peak T cell response.

Only in-frame clones appear in the TCRdb table, and some are missing; sequencing was by immunoSEQ multiplex PCR. The sample contains 80,000 to 95,000 clones, roughly 86% of which appear only once. In the case of this clone: Antigen specificity is unknown.

Germline V lookup: CDR1 SGHNT, CDR2 YYREEE (reference sequence). Trimming at V came to 2 bases and at J to 3 bases, leaving 6 bases not matched to a gene. This CDR3 is 15 amino acids long. Sequenced material: peripheral blood, taken 28 days after the second AZD1222 dose. This TCR was recovered from an adult who received the AZD1222 COVID-19 vaccine. The rearrangement joins TRBV5-4 to TRBJ2-3; 7 bases are a match to TRBD2. The CDR3 nucleotides read TGTGCCAGCAGCTTCTCTGCGGGAGAGACAGATACGCAGTATTTT. It is translated as CASSFSAGETDTQYF.